This entry lists 21 T cell receptor beta chains sequenced from one sample in a study of T-cell reconstitution after alpha-beta-depleted transplantation in children. A library of TCRbeta sequences, prepared with unique molecular identifiers, was generated. TCRdb re-called the PCR reads with MiXCR, one entry per CDR3 protein. The data contain some 500,000 distinct CDR3 sequences, approximately 20% of them singletons. The starting material was PBMCs from the stem cell graft donor, obtained from the stem cell graft. All receptors derive from a human donor who donated a stem cell graft to a child with acute lymphoblastic leukemia.

This sequence joins TRBV20-1 and TRBJ2-3; TRBD2 is a possible D gene (6 bases). Germline V gives CDR1 DFQATT, CDR2 SNEGSKA (reference sequence). The V end lost 0 bases, the J end lost 5 bases, and 15 bases lay between the germline ends. The CDR3 has 15 amino acids. The CDR3 loop reads CSAREEGRGEDTQYF. The CDR3 coding sequence is TGCAGTGCTAGAGAGGAGGGTAGGGGTGAAGATACGCAGTATTTT.

The V call is TRBV5-4, the J call TRBJ1-2, with TRBD1 as a possible D gene (5 bases). V was shortened by 4 bases and J by 6 bases, with 19 bases between the two germline ends. Germline lookup yields CDR1 SGHNT and CDR2 YYREEE (reference sequence). The CDR3 is made up of 15 amino acids. The CDR3 region is CASSPPGRGWDGYTF. The CDR3 DNA sequence: TGTGCCAGCAGCCCCCCGGGACGGGGGTGGGATGGCTACACCTTC.

The chain is built from TRBV9 and TRBJ1-4, with 7 bases matching TRBD1. The CDR3 consists of 14 residues. With 0 bases clipped from V and 4 bases from J, the junction kept 0 bases outside the gene matches. Germline V gene data show CDR1 as SGDLS and CDR2 as YYNGEE. The CDR3, as DNA: TGTGCCAGCAGCGTAGGGGACAGTAATGAAAAACTGTTTTTT. It translates to CASSVGDSNEKLFF. Based on the CDR3 plus reference TRBV9 and TRBJ1-4, the full variable domain is DSGVTQTPKHLITATGQRVTLRCSPRSGDLSVYWYQQSLDQGLQFLIQYYNGEERAKGNILERFSAQQFPDLHSELNLSSLELGDSALYFCASSVGDSNEKLFFGSGTQLSVL.

In its sample, this clonotype was seen a few times. V gene TRBV5-1 combines with J gene TRBJ2-3, with TRBD2 matching over 8 bases. This CDR3 has 16 amino acids. CDR1 and CDR2 (germline): SGHRS, YFSETQ. J was trimmed by 3 bases and V by 0 bases; bases with no gene match: 6. CDR3 residues: CASSLVPGGLTDTQYF. CDR3 bases: TGCGCCAGCAGCTTGGTCCCGGGAGGGCTGACAGATACGCAGTATTTT.

There are many counts of this clonotype. The gene calls are TRBV11-2 and TRBJ2-7; 9 bases fit TRBD1. The length of the CDR3 is 12 residues. Germline-derived CDR1 and CDR2 are SGHAT and FQNNGV. Losses at the gene ends were 6 bases for V and 6 bases for J; bases not matched to a gene: 3. CDR3 residues: CASRLQGAEQYF. In DNA form, the CDR3 reads TGTGCCAGCAGGTTACAGGGGGCCGAGCAGTACTTC.

The sample holds a few counts of this clonotype. This chain joins TRBV20-1 and TRBJ2-7; weak D call: TRBD1 (5 bases). V was clipped by 5 bases and J by 1 base, with 18 bases between them. This CDR3 contains 15 residues. The germline CDR1 and CDR2 sequences are DFQATT and SNEGSKA (reference sequence). The DNA of the CDR3 is TGCAGTGCTCCTGATAACAGGAGACCGTCCTACGAGCAGTACTTC. It yields the protein CSAPDNRRPSYEQYF.

The V and J genes are TRBV7-8 and TRBJ2-1; maybe TRBD1 (5 bases). The V and J ends lost 4 bases and 4 bases respectively, with 14 bases between them. CDR1 and CDR2 from the germline V gene are SGHVS and FQNEAQ. The CDR3 covers 15 residues. CDR3 bases: TGTGCCAGCAGCTCGGTTGCGACAGATTACAATGAGCAGTTCTTC. Protein sequence: CASSSVATDYNEQFF.

This clonotype came up a few times. This chain joins TRBV5-6 and TRBJ2-1; tentatively, D is TRBD2 (6 bases). V shed 3 bases and J shed 4 bases, with 20 bases lying between them. Germline CDR1 is SGHDT and CDR2 is YYEEEE. This CDR3 region has 17 residues. CDR3 DNA: TGTGCCAGCAGCTCCCAAAGGGCCCCCGCGGGGTACAATGAGCAGTTCTTC. As protein: CASSSQRAPAGYNEQFF.

A few counts support this clonotype. This chain connects TRBV14 to TRBJ1-5; a weak D match, TRBD1 (6 bases). The ends were cut back, 4 bases at V and 9 bases at J, with 13 bases in the middle. Germline assignment: CDR1 SGHDN and CDR2 FVKESK. The CDR3 runs 13 residues. Here the CDR3 reads CASSPAGAGPQHF. The CDR3 region has the DNA TGTGCCAGCAGCCCGGCAGGGGCTGGGCCCCAGCATTTT.

There are many counts of this clonotype. This chain links TRBV20-1 with TRBJ2-1, with 8 bases identical to TRBD2. Per germline, CDR1 DFQATT and CDR2 SNEGSKA (reference sequence). This CDR3 has 14 amino acids. V dropped 5 bases and J dropped 3; count of bases not matched to a gene: 6. The CDR3 DNA is TGCAGTGCTTTTAGCGGGAAGGGCTACAATGAGCAGTTCTTC. Translation gives CSAFSGKGYNEQFF.

In its sample, this clonotype was seen a few times. The junction departs from germline at one end; a sequencing error may be responsible. This chain uses TRBV5-1 with TRBJ2-7, with TRBD1 matching 8 bases. Per germline, CDR1 SGHRS and CDR2 YFSETQ. The CDR3 consists of 14 residues. The CDR3 loop reads CAGSSNPGGNEQYF. DNA of the CDR3: TGCGCCGGCAGCTCGAACCCAGGGGGCAACGAGCAGTACTTC.

The gene calls are TRBV7-9 and TRBJ2-7; TRBD2 matches at 7 bases. This CDR3 contains 15 residues. Per the germline V gene, CDR1 is SEHNR and CDR2 is FQNEAQ (reference sequence). Losses at the gene ends were 5 bases for V and 5 bases for J; bases not matched to a gene: 12. The CDR3 region is CASSPRGGSSHEQYF. For the CDR3, the DNA is TGTGCCAGCAGCCCGCGCGGCGGGAGTAGCCACGAGCAGTACTTC.

This clonotype was detected only a few times. CDR3 sequence: CASSPALGPTYEQYF. CDR3 DNA sequence: TGTGCCAGCAGCCCCGCCCTGGGGCCTACCTACGAGCAGTACTTC. V gene TRBV9 combines with J gene TRBJ2-7; perhaps TRBD1 as D (5 bases). V lost 4 bases and J lost 2, with 16 bases in between. Germline lookup yields CDR1 SGDLS and CDR2 YYNGEE. The CDR3 covers 15 residues.

This clonotype was found a few times. The chain combines TRBV7-9 with TRBJ2-7; 10 bases are shared with TRBD1. Germline V lookup: CDR1 SEHNR, CDR2 FQNEAQ (reference sequence). The CDR3 contains 15 residues. V lost 5 bases, J lost 2 bases, and 6 bases stayed unmatched. The CDR3 region is CASSPRGQGAYEQYF. The DNA for the CDR3 is TGTGCCAGCAGCCCCCGCGGACAGGGGGCCTACGAGCAGTACTTC.

This rearrangement joins TRBV6-1 to TRBJ2-7, with TRBD1 identical over 9 bases. CDR1 is MNHNS, CDR2 SASEGT, per germline. The CDR3 has 15 residues. With 6 bases clipped from V and 4 bases from J, the junction kept 10 bases outside the gene matches. CDR3 coding DNA: TGTGCCAGCAGACCGGGACAGGGTGGTCGTTACGAGCAGTACTTC. It encodes CASRPGQGGRYEQYF.

The chain has TRBV11-2 and TRBJ2-7; 7 bases are shared with TRBD1. Germline lookup yields CDR1 SGHAT and CDR2 FQNNGV. The length of the CDR3 is 15 residues. V gave up 5 bases and J gave up 2 bases; unmatched junction bases: 9. The CDR3 loop reads CASSHLTGTTYEQYF. In nucleotides, the CDR3 is TGTGCCAGCAGCCACCTGACAGGGACCACCTACGAGCAGTACTTC.

The chain combines TRBV12-3 or TRBV12-4 with TRBJ2-2, with TRBD1 identical over 9 bases. J was trimmed by 5 bases and V by 3 bases; bases with no gene match: 7. CDR3 length equals 16 residues. DNA of the CDR3: TGTGCCAGCAGTTTTAACAGGGGGCGCCGGACCGGGGAGCTGTTTTTT. It translates to CASSFNRGRRTGELFF.

This clonotype was observed a few times. The V call is TRBV20-1, the J call TRBJ1-4; 8 nucleotides match TRBD1. The J segment lost 7 bases and the V segment lost 3 bases, leaving 10 bases of the junction unmatched. The CDR3 contains 15 residues. CDR1 and CDR2 from the germline V gene are DFQATT and SNEGSKA (reference sequence). This CDR3 reads CSASDTDRGGEKLFF. The CDR3 DNA reads as TGCAGTGCTAGTGATACTGACAGGGGCGGTGAAAAACTGTTTTTT.

This clonotype was found many times. The chain is built from TRBV3-1 and TRBJ2-3, with 8 bases fitting TRBD1. This CDR3 region has 15 residues. V lost 4 bases to trimming and J lost 6 bases; unmatched junction nucleotides: 9. CDR1 and CDR2 from the germline V gene are LGHDT and YNNKEL (reference sequence). In nucleotides, the CDR3 is TGTGCCAGCAGCCCGGGACAGGCGTCAACGGATACGCAGTATTTT. Protein product: CASSPGQASTDTQYF.

There are a few counts of this clonotype. The chain joins TRBV4-1 to TRBJ1-2; D is perhaps TRBD1 (5 bases). Looked up from germline, CDR1 is MGHRA and CDR2 is YSYEKL. The germline V and J ends were trimmed by 0 bases and 4 bases, with 9 bases remaining between them. This CDR3 is built from 14 residues. The CDR3 DNA reads as TGCGCCAGCAGCCAAGATCCCGGGGGCTATGGCTACACCTTC. This codes for CASSQDPGGYGYTF.

V usage is TRBV9 and J usage is TRBJ1-4; 7 bases match TRBD1. Germline-derived CDR1 and CDR2 are SGDLS and YYNGEE. V lost 0 bases, J lost 2 bases, and 7 bases stayed unmatched. The CDR3 sequence is 17 residues long. The CDR3 loop reads CASSVGNRGGTNEKLFF. The CDR3 DNA sequence: TGTGCCAGCAGCGTAGGTAACAGGGGTGGTACTAATGAAAAACTGTTTTTT.